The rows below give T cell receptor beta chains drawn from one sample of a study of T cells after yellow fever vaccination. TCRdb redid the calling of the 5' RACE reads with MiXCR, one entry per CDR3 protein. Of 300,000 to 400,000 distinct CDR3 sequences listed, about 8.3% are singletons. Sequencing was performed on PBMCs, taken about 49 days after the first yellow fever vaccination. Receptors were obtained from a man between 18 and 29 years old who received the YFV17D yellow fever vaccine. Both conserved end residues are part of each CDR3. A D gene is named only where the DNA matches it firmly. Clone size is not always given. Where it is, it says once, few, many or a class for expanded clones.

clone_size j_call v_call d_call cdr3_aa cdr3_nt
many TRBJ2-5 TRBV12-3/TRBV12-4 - CASTDRRAPETQYF TGTGCCAGCACCGATCGGAGGGCCCCAGAGACCCAGTACTTC
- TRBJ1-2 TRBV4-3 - CASSQGGQGGLGYTF TGCGCCAGCAGCCAAGGAGGGCAGGGAGGACTCGGCTACACCTTC
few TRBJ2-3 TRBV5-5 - CASSLNPSESTDTQYF TGTGCCAGCAGCTTGAACCCCAGCGAATCAACAGATACGCAGTATTTT
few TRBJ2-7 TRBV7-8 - CASSLLQGKAYEQYF TGTGCCAGCAGCTTACTGCAGGGAAAGGCCTACGAGCAGTACTTC
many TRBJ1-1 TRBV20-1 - CSAFLPNTEAFF TGCAGTGCTTTCTTGCCGAACACTGAAGCTTTCTTT
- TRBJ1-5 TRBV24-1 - CATSDLQGLKYSNQPQHF TGTGCCACCAGTGATTTACAGGGCCTAAAGTATAGCAATCAGCCCCAGCATTTT
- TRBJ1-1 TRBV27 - CARQTPGMNTEAFF TGTGCCAGGCAGACCCCAGGGATGAACACTGAAGCTTTCTTT
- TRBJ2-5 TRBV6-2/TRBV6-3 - CASSYSPEVARETQYF TGTGCCAGCAGTTACTCTCCGGAGGTTGCGAGGGAGACCCAGTACTTC
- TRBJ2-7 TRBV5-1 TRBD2 CASSTGTDGGYEQYF TGCGCCAGCAGTACCGGGACCGACGGGGGGTACGAGCAGTACTTC
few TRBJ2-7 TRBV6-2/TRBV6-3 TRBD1 CASSRRITVRDRLAYEQYF TGTGCCAGCAGCCGACGGATTACTGTAAGGGACAGACTCGCCTACGAGCAGTACTTC
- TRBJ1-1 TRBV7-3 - CASSLTQATEAFF TGTGCCAGCAGCTTAACCCAGGCGACTGAAGCTTTCTTT
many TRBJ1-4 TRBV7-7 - CASSPSTNEKLFF TGTGCCAGCAGCCCCTCGACTAATGAAAAACTGTTTTTT
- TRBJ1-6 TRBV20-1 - CSARTDGSHSPLHF TGCAGTGCTAGAACAGACGGTTCGCATTCACCCCTCCACTTT
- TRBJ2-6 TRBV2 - CAKLTSSGANVLTF TGTGCCAAACTAACTTCCTCTGGGGCCAACGTCCTGACTTTC
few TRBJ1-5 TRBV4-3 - CASSQERGGGQPQHF TGCGCCAGCAGCCAAGAACGGGGCGGCGGTCAGCCCCAGCATTTT
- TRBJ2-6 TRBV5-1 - CASSGGRSGANVLTF TGCGCCAGCAGCGGCGGGCGGTCTGGGGCCAACGTCCTGACTTTC
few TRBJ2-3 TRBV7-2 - CASSLGWDTQYF TGTGCCAGCAGCTTAGGCTGGGATACGCAGTATTTT
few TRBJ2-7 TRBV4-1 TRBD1 CASSRITSGTGFDEQYF TGCGCCAGCAGCCGTATTACCTCCGGGACAGGGTTCGACGAGCAGTACTTC
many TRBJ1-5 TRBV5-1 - CASSLEGARDQPQHF TGCGCCAGCAGCTTGGAGGGAGCTAGGGATCAGCCCCAGCATTTT
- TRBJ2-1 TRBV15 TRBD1 CATSGEVQGNYEQFF TGTGCCACCAGCGGAGAGGTACAGGGGAATTACGAGCAGTTCTTC
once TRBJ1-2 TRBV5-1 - CASSLASVGYSF TGCGCCAGCAGCTTGGCCAGTGTAGGCTACTCCTTC
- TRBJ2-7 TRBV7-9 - CASSLDAMVSYEQYF TGTGCCAGCAGCTTAGACGCTATGGTATCGTACGAGCAGTACTTC
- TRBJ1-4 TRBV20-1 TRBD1 CSATPGQGAEKLFF TGCAGTGCTACCCCGGGACAGGGGGCTGAAAAACTGTTTTTT
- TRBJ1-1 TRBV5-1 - CASSLVGIEGNEAFF TGCGCCAGCAGCTTGGTGGGGATTGAAGGGAATGAAGCTTTCTTT
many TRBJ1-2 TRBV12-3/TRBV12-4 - CASSPGSNYGYTF TGTGCCAGCAGTCCCGGGTCCAACTATGGCTACACCTTC
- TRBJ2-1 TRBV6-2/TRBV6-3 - CAISRSGHRDNEQFF TGTGCCATCAGCCGATCGGGCCACCGAGACAATGAGCAGTTCTTC
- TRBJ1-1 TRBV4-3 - CASSPDGGGNTEAFF TGCGCCAGCAGCCCGGATGGGGGTGGAAACACTGAAGCTTTCTTT
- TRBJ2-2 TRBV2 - CASRKERGANTGELFF TGTGCCAGCAGGAAGGAAAGGGGTGCGAACACCGGGGAGCTGTTTTTT
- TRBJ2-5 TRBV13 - CASSQVGTHSGETQYF TGTGCCAGCAGCCAGGTGGGGACCCACTCCGGTGAGACCCAGTACTTC
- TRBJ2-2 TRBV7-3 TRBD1 CASSLDRAFGGELFF TGTGCCAGCAGCCTTGACAGGGCGTTCGGCGGGGAGCTGTTTTTT
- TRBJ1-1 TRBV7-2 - CASSLARWNTEAFF TGTGCCAGCAGCTTAGCTCGGTGGAACACTGAAGCTTTCTTT
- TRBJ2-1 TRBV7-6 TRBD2 CASSLTTSGGADEQFF TGTGCCAGCAGCTTAACGACTAGCGGGGGGGCCGATGAGCAGTTCTTC
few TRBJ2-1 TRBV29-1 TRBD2 CSSASGHYNEQFF TGCAGCTCGGCTAGCGGCCACTACAATGAGCAGTTCTTC
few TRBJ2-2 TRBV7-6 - CASSSPSGGEGDTGELFF TGTGCCAGCAGCTCCCCATCTGGGGGCGAAGGGGATACCGGGGAGCTGTTTTTT
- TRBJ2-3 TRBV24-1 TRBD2 CATSDLKTSGAGADTQYF TGTGCCACCAGTGATTTGAAGACTAGCGGGGCAGGGGCAGATACGCAGTATTTT
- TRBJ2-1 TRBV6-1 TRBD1 CASRTGTAYNEQFF TGTGCCAGCAGAACCGGGACAGCTTACAATGAGCAGTTCTTC
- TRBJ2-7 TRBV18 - CASSETRQDDEQYF TGTGCCAGCTCAGAGACGCGGCAGGACGACGAGCAGTACTTC